One and the same sample provided the 12 T cell receptor beta chains below, sequenced in a study of spatial heterogeneity in lung cancer. The time point is: sample taken at primary tumor resection. In each case, whole RNA from tumor, nontumor lung or frozen PBMC was sequenced unsorted. TCRdb processed the 5' RACE reads anew with MiXCR; each CDR3 protein has one entry. The sample includes tens of thousands of distinct CDR3 sequences, approximately 12% of them seen just once. This material consisted of PBMCs, taken at surgery. Source of these receptors: a male donor with early-stage non-small cell lung cancer.

This clonotype appeared many times. The chain employs TRBV20-1 and TRBJ2-6; 7 nucleotides match TRBD1. From germline, CDR1 is DFQATT and CDR2 SNEGSKA (reference sequence). Trimming cost V 3 bases and J 1 base; bases outside gene matches: 6. CDR3 length: 16 residues. The CDR3 DNA is TGCAGTGCTAGTCTGCAGGGGGTTTCTGGGGCCAACGTCCTGACTTTC. This translates into CSASLQGVSGANVLTF.

This clonotype turned up a few times. CDR3: CASSQRKQETQYF. The CDR3 DNA follows: TGTGCCAGCAGCCAAAGAAAACAAGAGACCCAGTACTTC. The J gene is TRBJ2-5, the V gene TRBV3-1, with D hard to call. Germline V CDR1 and CDR2: LGHDT, YNNKEL (reference sequence). The CDR3 extends over 13 amino acids. The V and J ends lost 2 bases and 2 bases respectively, with 6 bases between them.

This chain uses TRBV5-4 with TRBJ2-3; 14 positions match TRBD2. V lost 3 bases to trimming and J lost 0 bases; unmatched junction nucleotides: 6. This CDR3 region has 18 residues. Germline CDR1 reads SGHNT; CDR2 reads YYREEE (reference sequence). As DNA, the CDR3 is TGTGCCAGCAGCTCGGGACTAGCGGGGGCCTCTAGCACAGATACGCAGTATTTT. It encodes CASSSGLAGASSTDTQYF.

This clonotype was counted a few times. CDR3 residues: CASSQLAGGPNGELFF. In DNA, the CDR3 is TGTGCCAGCAGCCAACTAGCGGGAGGGCCTAACGGGGAGCTGTTTTTT. The chain links TRBV7-2 to TRBJ2-2, with 13 bases matching TRBD2. This CDR3 is built from 16 residues. CDR1 is SGHTA, CDR2 FQGNSA, per germline. V lost 5 bases to trimming and J lost 7 bases; unmatched junction nucleotides: 7.

V is TRBV7-3 and J is TRBJ1-6; D perhaps matches TRBD1 (6 bases). Trimming stripped 4 bases from V and 4 bases from J, with 14 bases between. CDR1 is SGHTA, CDR2 FQGTGA, per germline. The CDR3 consists of 16 residues. The CDR3 region is CASSSQGRSYNSPLHF. The CDR3 DNA reads TGTGCCAGCAGCTCCCAGGGGAGATCGTATAATTCACCCCTCCACTTT. Combining the CDR3 with reference TRBV7-3 and TRBJ1-6 gives the whole variable domain GAGVSQTPSNKVTEKGKYVELRCDPISGHTALYWYRQSLGQGPEFLIYFQGTGAADDSGLPNDRFFAVRPEGSVSTLKIQRTERGDSAVYLCASSSQGRSYNSPLHFGNGTRLTVT.

This clonotype has a handful of counts. The rearrangement joins TRBV6-5 to TRBJ1-4; 8 nucleotides agree with TRBD1. Trimming removed 6 bases from V and 1 base from J; junction bases left unmatched: 7. From germline, CDR1 is MNHEY and CDR2 SVGAGI. The CDR3 is made up of 16 amino acids. CDR3 residues: CASSLRTGKTNEKLFF. In DNA, the CDR3 is TGTGCCAGCAGCTTGAGGACAGGGAAAACTAATGAAAAACTGTTTTTT.

The CDR3 region is CAWSVNEQFF. The CDR3 DNA sequence: TGTGCCTGGAGTGTCAATGAGCAGTTCTTC. This chain connects TRBV30 to TRBJ2-1; D gene ambiguous. V lost 0 bases, J lost 6 bases, and 0 bases lay in between. The CDR3 has 10 amino acids. Germline values: CDR1 GTSNPN, CDR2 SVGIG (reference sequence).

The chain couples TRBV6-6 to TRBJ1-3, with 10 positions matching TRBD1. V lost 2 bases to trimming and J lost 3 bases; unmatched junction nucleotides: 1. Germline lookup yields CDR1 MNHNY and CDR2 SVGAGI (reference sequence). This CDR3 comprises 15 residues. DNA for the CDR3: TGTGCCAGCAGTTACGGACAGGGGGTTGGAAACACCATATATTTT. This sequence encodes CASSYGQGVGNTIYF.

This sequence joins TRBV4-2 and TRBJ2-2; D is perhaps TRBD1 (6 bases). CDR3 size: 16 residues. From germline, CDR1 is LGHNA and CDR2 YNFKEQ. V gave up 0 bases and J gave up 4 bases, with 12 bases separating them. DNA of the CDR3: TGTGCCAGCAGCCAAGACACACAGGGTGGCACCGGGGAGCTGTTTTTT. Its protein is CASSQDTQGGTGELFF.

This clonotype was picked up a small number of times. The chain links TRBV3-1 to TRBJ2-5; tentatively, D is TRBD1 (6 bases). Trimming removed 6 bases from V and 5 bases from J, with 13 bases in between. The CDR3 spans 13 residues. The germline gives CDR1 LGHDT, CDR2 YNNKEL (reference sequence). CDR3 loop: CASRTTGRETQYF. The CDR3 coding sequence is TGTGCCAGCAGGACTACAGGGCGGGAGACCCAGTACTTC.

This clonotype was counted a few times. The gene calls are TRBV20-1 and TRBJ1-6; a weak D match, TRBD1 (6 bases). The CDR3 runs to 16 residues. V was pared by 1 base and J by 7 bases, with 17 bases between. CDR1 and CDR2 from the germline V gene are DFQATT and SNEGSKA (reference sequence). The CDR3 loop is CSARGRGGTLNSPLHF. CDR3 DNA: TGCAGTGCTAGAGGGCGAGGGGGAACTTTAAATTCACCCCTCCACTTT.

This clonotype was observed at least ten times. V usage is TRBV6-2 or TRBV6-3 and J usage is TRBJ2-2, with 12 bases matching TRBD2. V lost 6 bases to trimming and J lost 5 bases; unmatched junction nucleotides: 7. Per germline, CDR1 MNHEY and CDR2 SVGEGT. The CDR3 is 16 amino acids. CDR3 sequence reads: CASSLLAGGGTGELFF. The CDR3 nucleotides are TGTGCCAGCAGCTTACTAGCGGGAGGAGGTACCGGGGAGCTGTTTTTT.